A selection of T cell receptor beta chains follows, all from one sample in a study of cytomegalovirus exposure and HLA in healthy donors. TCRdb's copy holds only in-frame clones and misses some; the assay was immunoSEQ multiplex PCR. The sample lists about 240,000 clones, about 86% occurring once. Sequenced sample: PBMCs. The receptors originated from a woman between 25 and 40 years old in good health and CMV-seropositive. CDR3s include the opening cysteine and the closing phenylalanine or tryptophan. Each record gives: CDR3 length, V gene, clone size, J gene, D gene, CDR3 DNA, CDR3 protein. A D gene is named only where the DNA matches it firmly. Clone size appears in some rows only: once, few, many, or a class for an expanded clone.

cdr3_length: 14
v_call: TRBV7-9
clone_size: -
j_call: TRBJ1-4
d_call: -
cdr3_nt: TGTGCCAGCAGCCCACAGGACAGTTCTGAAAAACTGTTTTTT
cdr3_aa: CASSPQDSSEKLFF

cdr3_length: 15
v_call: TRBV5-1
clone_size: -
j_call: TRBJ2-1
d_call: TRBD1
cdr3_nt: TGCGCCAGCAGGGATACAGGGGGAGGTTACAATGAGCAGTTCTTC
cdr3_aa: CASRDTGGGYNEQFF

cdr3_length: 15
v_call: TRBV25-1
clone_size: -
j_call: TRBJ1-1
d_call: -
cdr3_nt: TGTGCCAGCAGTGATTGGATGGGGCTGAACACTGAAGCTTTCTTT
cdr3_aa: CASSDWMGLNTEAFF

cdr3_length: 15
v_call: TRBV27
clone_size: -
j_call: TRBJ2-3
d_call: TRBD2
cdr3_nt: TGTGCCAGCAGAAATATAGCGGGAAGGCGAGATACGCAGTATTTT
cdr3_aa: CASRNIAGRRDTQYF

cdr3_length: 14
v_call: TRBV7-6
clone_size: -
j_call: TRBJ1-5
d_call: -
cdr3_nt: TGTGCCAGCAGCATTGCAGGGAGCAATCAGCCCCAGCATTTT
cdr3_aa: CASSIAGSNQPQHF

cdr3_length: 14
v_call: TRBV7-9
clone_size: -
j_call: TRBJ1-1
d_call: -
cdr3_nt: TGTGCCAGCAGCAGAACAGGGTATAACACTGAAGCTTTCTTT
cdr3_aa: CASSRTGYNTEAFF

cdr3_length: 15
v_call: TRBV5-1
clone_size: -
j_call: TRBJ2-3
d_call: TRBD2
cdr3_nt: TGCGCCAGCAGCCTCATAGCGGGGGGCACAGATACGCAGTATTTT
cdr3_aa: CASSLIAGGTDTQYF

cdr3_length: 16
v_call: TRBV27
clone_size: -
j_call: TRBJ2-4
d_call: -
cdr3_nt: TGTGCCAGCAGTTTTGAACAGGCCGTAGCCAAAAACATTCAGTACTTC
cdr3_aa: CASSFEQAVAKNIQYF

cdr3_length: 13
v_call: TRBV6-1
clone_size: -
j_call: TRBJ2-1
d_call: TRBD1
cdr3_nt: TGTGCCAGCATTGAGACAGGGATCAATGAGCAGTTCTTC
cdr3_aa: CASIETGINEQFF

cdr3_length: 16
v_call: TRBV7-2
clone_size: once
j_call: TRBJ2-7
d_call: TRBD2
cdr3_nt: TGTGCCAGCAGCTCCAGAAAGACTAGCGGCTCCTACGAGCAGTACTTC
cdr3_aa: CASSSRKTSGSYEQYF

cdr3_length: 14
v_call: TRBV28
clone_size: -
j_call: TRBJ1-1
d_call: -
cdr3_nt: TGTGCCAGCAGTTTCCTTACAGAGAACACTGAAGCTTTCTTT
cdr3_aa: CASSFLTENTEAFF

cdr3_length: 16
v_call: TRBV6-5
clone_size: -
j_call: TRBJ1-2
d_call: TRBD1
cdr3_nt: TGTGCCAGCAGTTACTCGAGGGGGCAGAGTTTCTATGGCTACACCTTC
cdr3_aa: CASSYSRGQSFYGYTF

cdr3_length: 15
v_call: TRBV7-9
clone_size: -
j_call: TRBJ2-7
d_call: TRBD1
cdr3_nt: TGTGCCAGCATCAACTCCGGGACAGGGCCCTACGAGCAGTACTTC
cdr3_aa: CASINSGTGPYEQYF

cdr3_length: 15
v_call: TRBV7-3
clone_size: -
j_call: TRBJ2-2
d_call: -
cdr3_nt: TGTGCCAGCAGCCTTTCTAGCGAAGTTACCGGGGAGCTGTTTTTT
cdr3_aa: CASSLSSEVTGELFF

cdr3_length: 13
v_call: TRBV2
clone_size: once
j_call: TRBJ1-5
d_call: TRBD1
cdr3_nt: TGTGCCAGCGGGGACAGACGCTATCAGCCCCAGCATTTT
cdr3_aa: CASGDRRYQPQHF

cdr3_length: 15
v_call: TRBV7-3
clone_size: once
j_call: TRBJ2-7
d_call: TRBD2
cdr3_nt: TGTGCCAGCAGTCAAGCGGGAGGCCCTCTATACGAGCAGTACTTC
cdr3_aa: CASSQAGGPLYEQYF

cdr3_length: 16
v_call: TRBV6-5
clone_size: -
j_call: TRBJ1-3
d_call: -
cdr3_nt: TGTGCCAGCAGTTACTCGGGGAGGGGATCTGGAAACACTATATATTTT
cdr3_aa: CASSYSGRGSGNTIYF

cdr3_length: 13
v_call: TRBV28
clone_size: -
j_call: TRBJ1-1
d_call: -
cdr3_nt: TGTGCCAGCTCCCATCAGGGGAACACTGAAGCTTTCTTT
cdr3_aa: CASSHQGNTEAFF

cdr3_length: 15
v_call: TRBV18
clone_size: once
j_call: TRBJ2-5
d_call: TRBD2
cdr3_nt: TGTGCCAGCTCACCTGGACTAGCGGGAGAGGAGACCCAGTACTTC
cdr3_aa: CASSPGLAGEETQYF

cdr3_length: 13
v_call: TRBV28
clone_size: -
j_call: TRBJ2-7
d_call: TRBD2
cdr3_nt: TGTGCCAGCAGTTGGCGGGGGACCTACGAGCAGTACTTC
cdr3_aa: CASSWRGTYEQYF